These T cell receptor beta chains were read from a single sample in a study of T cell responses to AZD1222 COVID-19 vaccine. Repertoires were generated with immunoSEQ multiplex PCR, while TCRdb's copy carries only in-frame clones and drops some. Of 150,000 to 160,000 clones listed, 90% were seen once; the top ten hold around 1.9%. Sequencing was performed on peripheral blood, taken on day 0 of AZD1222 vaccination. Receptors originate from an adult in good health. Both conserved end residues are part of each CDR3. The D gene is left open where the match is weak. Only some rows state a clone size, as once, few, many or a class for expanded clones.

D gene,V gene,clone size,J gene,CDR3 protein,CDR3 DNA
.,TRBV3-1/TRBV3-2,.,TRBJ2-4,CASSQVNSGYIQYF,TGTGCCAGCAGCCAAGTTAATAGCGGCTACATTCAGTACTTC
TRBD2,TRBV29-1,.,TRBJ2-5,CSVDPFIGGAGDQETQYF,TGCAGCGTTGACCCCTTTATCGGGGGGGCGGGGGACCAAGAGACCCAGTACTTC
TRBD1,TRBV27,.,TRBJ2-2,CASGDRVLTGELFF,TGTGCCAGCGGCGACAGGGTACTCACCGGGGAGCTGTTTTTT
.,TRBV20-1,.,TRBJ1-1,CSARDQIEAFF,TGCAGTGCTAGAGATCAAATTGAAGCTTTCTTT
TRBD2,TRBV7-2,.,TRBJ2-7,CASSSPGTSLIEQYF,TGTGCCAGCAGCTCACCCGGGACTAGCTTGATCGAGCAGTACTTC
.,TRBV6-2/TRBV6-3,once,TRBJ2-6,CASSYTRVSGANVLTF,TGTGCCAGCAGTTACACCAGGGTGTCTGGGGCCAACGTCCTGACTTTC
.,TRBV2,.,TRBJ1-1,CASNLDSPQGKAFF,TGTGCCAGCAACTTGGACAGTCCCCAGGGGAAAGCTTTCTTT
.,TRBV6-5,.,TRBJ2-7,CASCPDSSNYEQYF,TGTGCCAGCTGCCCGGACTCCTCAAATTACGAGCAGTACTTC
.,TRBV27,.,TRBJ1-5,CASSSNLNGPQHF,TGTGCCAGCAGTTCTAATTTGAATGGGCCCCAGCATTTT
.,TRBV28,.,TRBJ2-5,CASSLSPGRESRETQYF,TGTGCCAGCAGTTTATCTCCTGGCAGGGAGTCTAGAGAGACCCAGTACTTC
TRBD1,TRBV5-6,.,TRBJ1-3,CASTGTGGGNTIYF,TGTGCCAGCACTGGGACAGGGGGTGGAAACACCATATATTTT
.,TRBV19,.,TRBJ2-2,CASSSSDSTPFTGELFF,TGTGCCAGTAGTTCATCAGATTCAACCCCCTTTACCGGGGAGCTGTTTTTT
TRBD2,TRBV28,.,TRBJ2-1,CASSFAAGTSLNEQFF,TGTGCCAGCAGTTTCGCTGCCGGGACTAGTTTGAATGAGCAGTTCTTC
TRBD1,TRBV6-5,.,TRBJ2-7,CASSSLQGAGVHEQYF,TGTGCCAGCAGTTCCCTCCAGGGGGCTGGGGTACACGAGCAGTACTTC
TRBD2,TRBV6-2/TRBV6-3,.,TRBJ2-5,CASSPGTSDQETQYF,TGTGCCAGCAGCCCCGGGACTAGCGACCAAGAGACCCAGTACTTC
.,TRBV19,.,TRBJ1-1,CASSIQGNTEAFF,TGTGCCAGTAGTATTCAGGGGAACACTGAAGCTTTCTTT
TRBD1,TRBV4-1,.,TRBJ1-5,CASSQESWTGMPQPQHF,TGCGCCAGCAGCCAAGAGAGCTGGACAGGAATGCCACAGCCCCAGCATTTT